Presented here are 13 T cell receptor beta chains from one specimen sequenced in a study of blood T cell repertoires in COVID-19. Sequencing used immunoSEQ multiplex PCR; TCRdb keeps in-frame clones, though not all of them. This sample carries roughly 62,000 clones, around 80% of them seen once, and the ten largest clones take around 9.6%. Sequencing was performed on peripheral blood. The receptors derive from a man younger than 45 with COVID-19, enrolled during active disease.

CDR3 region: CSVTRGQGTEAFF. The DNA for the CDR3 is TGCAGCGTCACCAGGGGGCAGGGCACTGAAGCTTTCTTT. This chain connects TRBV29-1 to TRBJ1-1, with 8 positions matching TRBD1. This CDR3 is built from 13 residues. Germline lookup yields CDR1 SQVTM and CDR2 ANQGSEA. V trimming: 6 bases; J trimming: 4 bases; junction bases outside the gene matches: 7.

The genes are TRBV15 and TRBJ1-3; D unresolved. The CDR3 extends over 14 amino acids. Germline V gene sequence: CDR1 LNHNV, CDR2 YYDKDF (reference sequence). V was pared by 0 bases and J by 0 bases, with 3 bases between. The DNA of the CDR3 is TGTGCCACCAGCAGAGACAACTCTGGAAACACCATATATTTT. Protein sequence: CATSRDNSGNTIYF.

In nucleotides, the CDR3 is TGTGCCAGCAGCTTGGAGGCCGGACAGCCCTACACCTTC. Its protein is CASSLEAGQPYTF. The rearrangement links TRBV7-2 to TRBJ1-2, with D possibly TRBD1 on 6 matching bases. This CDR3 is built from 13 residues. Per germline, CDR1 SGHTA and CDR2 FQGNSA. With 3 bases removed from V and 10 bases from J, the gap between germline ends came to 15 bases.

The CDR3 nucleotides are TGTGCCAGCAGCTTAGGCCAGGTGAACACTGAAGCTTTCTTT. This codes for CASSLGQVNTEAFF. The chain couples TRBV7-9 to TRBJ1-1; no firm D call. Trimming shortened V by 1 base and J by 0 bases, and 6 bases separated the two germline ends. Per the germline V gene, CDR1 is SEHNR and CDR2 is FQNEAQ (reference sequence). The CDR3 spans 14 residues. Complete variable domain (other parts from reference TRBV7-9 and TRBJ1-1): DTGVSQNPRHKITKRGQNVTFRCDPISEHNRLYWYRQTLGQGPEFLTYFQNEAQLEKSRLLSDRFSAERPKGSFSTLEIQRTEQGDSAMYLCASSLGQVNTEAFFGQGTRLTVV.

The chain couples TRBV9 to TRBJ1-3; 8 bases are a match to TRBD1. The CDR3 contains 15 residues. Trimming cost V 3 bases and J 2 bases; bases outside gene matches: 4. Germline assignment: CDR1 SGDLS and CDR2 YYNGEE. DNA for the CDR3: TGTGCCAGCAGCGCGACAGGGGTAGCTGGAAACACCATATATTTT. Protein: CASSATGVAGNTIYF.

The chain recombines TRBV19 with TRBJ2-7; a possible D gene is TRBD2 (5 bases). Germline V gene sequence: CDR1 LNHDA, CDR2 SQIVND (reference sequence). The CDR3 spans 15 residues. V shed 3 bases and J shed 2 bases, with 14 bases lying between them. The CDR3 DNA follows: TGTGCCAGTAGTATGGTGGATCGGGGAACCTACGAGCAGTACTTC. It codes for CASSMVDRGTYEQYF.

The V and J genes are TRBV7-9 and TRBJ2-1, with 7 bases fitting TRBD2. The CDR3 is 12 amino acids. Unmatched junction bases numbered 5, after V lost 7 bases and J lost 8 bases. The germline gives CDR1 SEHNR, CDR2 FQNEAQ (reference sequence). CDR3 sequence reads: CASTRGRDEQFF. The DNA for the CDR3 is TGTGCCAGCACTCGGGGGAGGGATGAGCAGTTCTTC.

This clone was picked up a small number of times. The chain is built from TRBV28 and TRBJ1-4; D perhaps matches TRBD1 (5 bases). The CDR3 has 13 residues. Trimming removed 6 bases at V and 10 bases at J, with 15 bases between. Germline assignment: CDR1 MDHEN and CDR2 SYDVKM. The CDR3 spells CASRGTGRGKLFF. Here the CDR3 DNA reads TGTGCCAGCAGAGGTACAGGCAGAGGAAAACTGTTTTTT. The entire variable domain, with the rest obtained from reference TRBV28 and TRBJ1-4, is as follows: DVKVTQSSRYLVKRTGEKVFLECVQDMDHENMFWYRQDPGLGLRLIYFSYDVKMKEKGDIPEGYSVSREKKERFSLILESASTNQTSMYLCASRGTGRGKLFFGSGTQLSVL.

This clone has only a few counts. The chain joins TRBV11-2 to TRBJ1-6; 10 bases align to TRBD1. J lost 9 bases, V lost 1 base, and 0 bases had no gene match. Germline CDR1 SGHAT, CDR2 FQNNGV. The CDR3 has 14 amino acids. The CDR3 nucleotides are TGTGCCAGCAGCTTAGGGACAGGGGGTTCACCCCTCCACTTT. Translated, it gives CASSLGTGGSPLHF.

The chain is built from TRBV4-2 and TRBJ2-5; 12 bases line up with TRBD1. This CDR3 region has 15 residues. J was trimmed by 7 bases and V by 4 bases; bases with no gene match: 7. Germline assignment: CDR1 LGHNA and CDR2 YNFKEQ. CDR3: CASSRLGTGGSTQYF. In nucleotides, the CDR3 is TGTGCCAGCAGCCGACTAGGGACAGGGGGCTCGACCCAGTACTTC.

J is TRBJ1-5 and V is TRBV5-1; 8 bases are shared with TRBD1. CDR1 and CDR2 from the germline V gene are SGHRS and YFSETQ. CDR3 size: 14 residues. With V trimmed by 4 bases and J by 7 bases, 7 bases remained unmatched. This CDR3 reads CASSPGQGAQPQHF. Written as DNA, the CDR3 is TGCGCCAGCAGCCCCGGACAGGGCGCGCAGCCCCAGCATTTT.

The rearrangement uses TRBV28 and TRBJ1-4, with 7 bases fitting TRBD1. The junction had 8 bases not matched to a gene; V was cut back by 3 bases and J by 10 bases. CDR1 and CDR2 from the germline V gene are MDHEN and SYDVKM. This CDR3 has 14 amino acids. As DNA, the CDR3 is TGTGCCAGCAGTTTGGAACAGGGGAGTGGAAAACTGTTTTTT. Translating gives CASSLEQGSGKLFF.

This clone was seen a few times. This chain joins TRBV3-1 (or the pseudogene TRBV3-2) and TRBJ1-1; D remains unclear. The CDR3 has 15 residues. The germline V gene encodes CDR1 LGHDT and CDR2 YNNKEL (reference sequence). V shed 1 base and J shed 1 base, with 10 bases lying between them. The DNA for the CDR3 is TGTGCCAGCAGCCAAGGCAAGGGAGCGAACACTGAAGCTTTCTTT. Translating it yields CASSQGKGANTEAFF.